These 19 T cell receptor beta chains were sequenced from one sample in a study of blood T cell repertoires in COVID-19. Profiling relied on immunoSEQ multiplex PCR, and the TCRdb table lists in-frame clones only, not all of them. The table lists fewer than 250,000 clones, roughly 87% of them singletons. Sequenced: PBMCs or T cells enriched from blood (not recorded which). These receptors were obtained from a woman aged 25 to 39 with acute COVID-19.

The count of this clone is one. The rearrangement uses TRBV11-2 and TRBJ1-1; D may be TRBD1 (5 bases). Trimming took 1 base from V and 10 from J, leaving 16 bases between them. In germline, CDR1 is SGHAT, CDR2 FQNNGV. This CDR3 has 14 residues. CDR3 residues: CASSLGSDTTGAFF. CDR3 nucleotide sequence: TGTGCCAGCAGCTTAGGCTCGGACACCACGGGAGCTTTCTTT. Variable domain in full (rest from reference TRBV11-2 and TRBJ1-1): EAGVAQSPRYKIIEKRQSVAFWCNPISGHATLYWYQQILGQGPKLLIQFQNNGVVDDSQLPKDRFSAERLKGVDSTLKIQPAKLEDSAVYLCASSLGSDTTGAFFGQGTRLTVV.

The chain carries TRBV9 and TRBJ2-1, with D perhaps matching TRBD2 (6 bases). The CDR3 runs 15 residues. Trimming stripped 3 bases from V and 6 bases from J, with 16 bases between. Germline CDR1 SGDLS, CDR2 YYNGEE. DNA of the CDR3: TGTGCCAGCAGCGCATCGGAGGGTTGGGGCAATGAGCAGTTCTTC. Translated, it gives CASSASEGWGNEQFF.

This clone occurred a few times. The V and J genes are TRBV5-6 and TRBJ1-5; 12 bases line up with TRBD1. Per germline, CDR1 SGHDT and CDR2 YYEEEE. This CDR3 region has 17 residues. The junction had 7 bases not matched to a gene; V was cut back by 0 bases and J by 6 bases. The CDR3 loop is CASSLAGTGGIGQPQHF. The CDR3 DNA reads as TGTGCCAGCAGCTTGGCCGGGACAGGGGGCATAGGTCAGCCCCAGCATTTT.

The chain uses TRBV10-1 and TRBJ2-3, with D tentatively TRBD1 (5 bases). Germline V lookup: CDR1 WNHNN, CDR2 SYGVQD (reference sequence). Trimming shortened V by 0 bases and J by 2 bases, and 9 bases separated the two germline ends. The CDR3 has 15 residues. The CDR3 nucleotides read TGCGCCAGCAGTGAGTCGATAGGGGCCACAGATACGCAGTATTTT. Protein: CASSESIGATDTQYF.

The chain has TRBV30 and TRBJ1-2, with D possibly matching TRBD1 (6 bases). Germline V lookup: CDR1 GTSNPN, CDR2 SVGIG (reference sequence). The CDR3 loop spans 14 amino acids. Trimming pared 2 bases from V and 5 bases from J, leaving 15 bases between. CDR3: CAWSTSGTPYGYTF. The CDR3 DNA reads TGTGCCTGGAGTACCTCCGGGACACCTTATGGCTACACCTTC.

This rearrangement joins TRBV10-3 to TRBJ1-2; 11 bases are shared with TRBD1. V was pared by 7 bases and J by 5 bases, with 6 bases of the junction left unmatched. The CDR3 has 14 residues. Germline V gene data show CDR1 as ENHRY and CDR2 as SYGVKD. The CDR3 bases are TGTGCCATCACATCCGGGACAGGGGGTTATGGCTACACCTTC. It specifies CAITSGTGGYGYTF.

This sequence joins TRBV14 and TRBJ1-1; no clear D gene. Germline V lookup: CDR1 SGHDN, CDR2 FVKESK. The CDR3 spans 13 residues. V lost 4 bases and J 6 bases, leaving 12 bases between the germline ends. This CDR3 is CASSPRGSAEAFF. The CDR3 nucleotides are TGTGCCAGCAGCCCTCGGGGAAGTGCTGAAGCTTTCTTT.

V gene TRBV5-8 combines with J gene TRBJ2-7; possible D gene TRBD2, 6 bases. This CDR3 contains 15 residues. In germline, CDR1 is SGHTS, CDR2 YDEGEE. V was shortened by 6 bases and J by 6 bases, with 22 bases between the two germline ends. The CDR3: CASTWRAGRYSEQYF. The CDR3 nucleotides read TGTGCCAGCACCTGGAGGGCAGGGAGATACTCCGAGCAGTACTTC. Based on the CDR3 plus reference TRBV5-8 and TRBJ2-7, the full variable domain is EAGVTQSPTHLIKTRGQQATLRCSPISGHTSVYWYQQALGLGLQFLLWYDEGEERNRGNFPPRFSGRQFPNYSSELNVNALELEDSALYLCASTWRAGRYSEQYFGPGTRLTVT.

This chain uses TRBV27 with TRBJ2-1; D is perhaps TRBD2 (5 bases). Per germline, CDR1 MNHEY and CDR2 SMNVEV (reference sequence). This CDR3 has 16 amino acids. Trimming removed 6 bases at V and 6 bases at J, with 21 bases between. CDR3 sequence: CASRLHEGKSLNEQFF. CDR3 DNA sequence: TGTGCCAGCAGACTCCACGAGGGAAAATCTCTCAATGAGCAGTTCTTC.

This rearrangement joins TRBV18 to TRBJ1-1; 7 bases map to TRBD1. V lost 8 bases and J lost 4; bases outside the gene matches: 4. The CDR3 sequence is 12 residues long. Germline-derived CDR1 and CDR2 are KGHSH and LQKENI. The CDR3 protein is CASRGGGTEAFF. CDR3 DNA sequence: TGTGCCAGCCGAGGGGGCGGCACTGAAGCTTTCTTT.

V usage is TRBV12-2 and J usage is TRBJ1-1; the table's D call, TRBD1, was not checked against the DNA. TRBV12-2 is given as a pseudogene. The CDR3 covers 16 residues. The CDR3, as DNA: TGTGCAAGTCGCTTAGGGGCAGGCCCTCGGAACACTGAAGCTTTCTTT. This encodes CASRLGAGPRNTEAFF.

CDR3 nucleotide sequence: TGTGCCAGCAGCTCGGCTAGCGGGGCGTCCTACGAGCAGTACTTC. Its protein product is CASSSASGASYEQYF. V is TRBV7-2 and J is TRBJ2-7, with 9 bases identical to TRBD2. This CDR3 contains 15 residues. Germline CDR1 SGHTA, CDR2 FQGNSA. J lost 1 base, V lost 4 bases, and 5 bases had no gene match.

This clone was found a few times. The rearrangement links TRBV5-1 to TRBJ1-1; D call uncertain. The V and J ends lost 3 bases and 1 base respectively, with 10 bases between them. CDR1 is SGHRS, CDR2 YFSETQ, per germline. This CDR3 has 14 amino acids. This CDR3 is CASSYFTANTEAFF. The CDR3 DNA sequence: TGCGCCAGCAGCTACTTCACAGCGAACACTGAAGCTTTCTTT.

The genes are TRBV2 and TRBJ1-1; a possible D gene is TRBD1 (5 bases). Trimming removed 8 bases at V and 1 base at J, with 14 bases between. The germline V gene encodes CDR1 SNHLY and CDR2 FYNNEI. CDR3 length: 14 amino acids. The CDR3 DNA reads TGTGCCAGCGGGGGGGTCCCCCGGAACACTGAAGCTTTCTTT. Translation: CASGGVPRNTEAFF.

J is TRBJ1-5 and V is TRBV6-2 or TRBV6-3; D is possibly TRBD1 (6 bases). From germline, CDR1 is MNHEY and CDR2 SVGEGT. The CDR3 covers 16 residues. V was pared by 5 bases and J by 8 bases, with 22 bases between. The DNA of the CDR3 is TGTGCCAGCAGTCGACCCATGGGTAGGGGGTGGGAGCCCCAGCATTTT. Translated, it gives CASSRPMGRGWEPQHF.

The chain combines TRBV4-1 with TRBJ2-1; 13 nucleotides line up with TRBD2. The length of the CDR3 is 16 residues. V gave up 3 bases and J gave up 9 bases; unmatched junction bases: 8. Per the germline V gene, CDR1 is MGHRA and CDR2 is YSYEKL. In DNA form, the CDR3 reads TGCGCCAGCAGCCAGGTACTAGCGGGGGGGTCGGGTGAGCAGTTCTTC. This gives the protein CASSQVLAGGSGEQFF.

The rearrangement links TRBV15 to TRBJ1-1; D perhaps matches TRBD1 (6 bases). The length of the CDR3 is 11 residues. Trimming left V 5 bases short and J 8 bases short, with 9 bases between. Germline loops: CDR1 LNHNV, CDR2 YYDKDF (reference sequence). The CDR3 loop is CATSGGLEAFF. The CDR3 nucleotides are TGTGCCACCAGCGGGGGCTTAGAAGCTTTCTTT.

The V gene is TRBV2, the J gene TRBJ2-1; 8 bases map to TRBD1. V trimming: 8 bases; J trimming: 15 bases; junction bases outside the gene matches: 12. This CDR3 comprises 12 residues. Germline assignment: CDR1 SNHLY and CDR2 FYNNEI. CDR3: CASGGQGADGFF. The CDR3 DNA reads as TGTGCCAGCGGAGGTCAGGGGGCGGATGGGTTCTTC.

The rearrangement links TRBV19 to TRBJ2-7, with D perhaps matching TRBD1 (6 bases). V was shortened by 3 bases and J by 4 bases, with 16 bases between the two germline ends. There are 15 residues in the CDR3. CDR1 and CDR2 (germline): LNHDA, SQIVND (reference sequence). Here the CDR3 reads CASSMIQGSLYEQYF. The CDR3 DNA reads TGTGCCAGTAGTATGATACAGGGCTCTTTGTACGAGCAGTACTTC.